These 18 T cell receptor beta chains came from one sample sequenced in a study of cytomegalovirus exposure and HLA in healthy donors. PCR employed 60 Vbeta and 13 Jbeta primers. The repertoire was sequenced with immunoSEQ multiplex PCR; TCRdb's copy has only in-frame clones and lacks some. Among roughly 200,000 clones listed, 70% to 90% were seen once. Sequencing input: PBMCs. Receptors originate from a woman in her fifties or sixties in good health and CMV-seronegative.

The chain joins TRBV7-9 to TRBJ1-1, with 9 bases identical to TRBD1. The trim removed 8 bases at V and 4 bases at J, leaving 11 bases unmatched. The CDR3 loop spans 15 amino acids. Germline loops: CDR1 SEHNR, CDR2 FQNEAQ (reference sequence). The CDR3 loop is CASGTGLSWATEAFF. In DNA, the CDR3 is TGTGCCAGCGGGACAGGGCTTTCGTGGGCCACTGAAGCTTTCTTT.

The chain combines TRBV27 with TRBJ2-7, with 8 nucleotides matching TRBD2. CDR1 and CDR2 (germline): MNHEY, SMNVEV (reference sequence). This CDR3 has 17 residues. V trimming: 3 bases; J trimming: 2 bases; junction bases outside the gene matches: 12. The CDR3 DNA follows: TGTGCCAGCAGTTTCCGCCCCAGTAGCGGGGAGACCTACGAGCAGTACTTC. This gives the protein CASSFRPSSGETYEQYF.

This sequence joins TRBV5-1 and TRBJ1-5; 10 bases line up with TRBD1. J was trimmed by 5 bases and V by 4 bases; bases with no gene match: 3. CDR1 and CDR2 from the germline V gene are SGHRS and YFSETQ. The CDR3 sequence is 14 residues long. The CDR3 reads CASSVTGGDQPQHF. CDR3 bases: TGCGCCAGCAGCGTGACAGGGGGCGATCAGCCCCAGCATTTT. The whole variable domain, remainder taken from reference TRBV5-1 and TRBJ1-5, is KAGVTQTPRYLIKTRGQQVTLSCSPISGHRSVSWYQQTPGQGLQFLFEYFSETQRNKGNFPGRFSGRQFSNSRSEMNVSTLELGDSALYLCASSVTGGDQPQHFGDGTRLSIL.

The CDR3 nucleotides read TGCGCCAGCAGCCAGACTAGCGGGACTCTGGGGGAGCAGTTCTTC. Translation gives CASSQTSGTLGEQFF. The V call is TRBV5-1, the J call TRBJ2-1; 11 nucleotides line up with TRBD2. This CDR3 comprises 15 residues. V was clipped by 4 bases and J by 10 bases; unmatched bases: 10. Germline V lookup: CDR1 SGHRS, CDR2 YFSETQ.

In this sample, this clone turned up once. The chain combines TRBV28 with TRBJ2-7; 12 bases agree with TRBD2. V shed 3 bases, J shed 5 bases, and the junction held 5 bases outside the gene matches. From germline, CDR1 is MDHEN and CDR2 SYDVKM. This CDR3 has 15 residues. In DNA form, the CDR3 reads TGTGCCAGCAGTTTCCTAGCGGGAGGGTTTCACGAGCAGTACTTC. Translation gives CASSFLAGGFHEQYF.

The chain recombines TRBV6-5 with TRBJ2-1; TRBD1 matches 11 bases. This CDR3 is built from 13 residues. Germline loops: CDR1 MNHEY, CDR2 SVGAGI. The V gene end was trimmed by 6 bases and the J gene end by 7 bases; junction bases not matched to a gene: 2. The CDR3 nucleotides are TGTGCCAGCAGGGGGACAGGGGGAAATGAGCAGTTCTTC. Translation: CASRGTGGNEQFF.

This chain joins TRBV14 and TRBJ2-1; D gene ambiguous. This CDR3 is built from 13 residues. V was pared by 6 bases and J by 6 bases, with 12 bases between. From germline, CDR1 is SGHDN and CDR2 FVKESK. The CDR3 DNA sequence: TGTGCCAGCAGGCGAGCGTCTAGCAATGAGCAGTTCTTC. Protein sequence: CASRRASSNEQFF.

This clone has a single count. The J gene is TRBJ1-2, the V gene TRBV6-1; unclear D gene. Trimming took 1 base from V and 5 from J, leaving 14 bases between them. Germline V gene lookup returns CDR1 MNHNS and CDR2 SASEGT. The CDR3 contains 15 residues. The CDR3 region has the DNA TGTGCCAGCAGTGAAGAGATAGCCCCGGTATATGGCTACACCTTC. Protein product: CASSEEIAPVYGYTF.

The rearrangement links TRBV15 to TRBJ1-1, with no clear D. The CDR3 spans 15 residues. Germline V gives CDR1 LNHNV, CDR2 YYDKDF (reference sequence). V shed 2 bases and J shed 0 bases, with 10 bases lying between them. CDR3 bases: TGTGCCACCAGCAGAAAGAGTACCATGAACACTGAAGCTTTCTTT. It translates to CATSRKSTMNTEAFF.

The V gene is TRBV4-1, the J gene TRBJ2-2; the D is unclear. The CDR3 has 13 residues. Trimming took off 2 bases at V and 6 bases at J, with 7 bases between the two ends. Looked up from germline, CDR1 is MGHRA and CDR2 is YSYEKL. The CDR3 protein is CASSQTVAGELFF. For the CDR3, the DNA is TGCGCCAGCAGCCAAACAGTAGCCGGGGAGCTGTTTTTT.

This clone turned up a few times. The rearrangement links TRBV18 to TRBJ2-1; 7 nucleotides agree with TRBD1. The CDR3 extends over 14 amino acids. J was trimmed by 5 bases and V by 4 bases; bases with no gene match: 5. The germline V gene encodes CDR1 KGHSH and CDR2 LQKENI. The CDR3 coding sequence is TGTGCCAGCTCACAGGACAGGCTAAACAATGAGCAGTTCTTC. This translates into CASSQDRLNNEQFF.

CDR3 residues: CASRETYRGRAEAFF. The CDR3 nucleotides are TGTGCCAGCAGGGAAACTTACAGGGGACGGGCTGAAGCTTTCTTT. V and J are TRBV6-4 and TRBJ1-1; 7 positions agree with TRBD1. V lost 6 bases, J lost 6 bases, and 13 bases stayed unmatched. The CDR3 sequence is 15 residues long. The V gene's germline CDR1 is MRHNA and CDR2 SNTAGT.

V gene TRBV7-7 combines with J gene TRBJ2-7, with 14 bases aligning to TRBD2. J lost 1 base, V lost 5 bases, and 13 bases had no gene match. Per germline, CDR1 SSHAT and CDR2 FNYEAQ (reference sequence). The CDR3 length is 19 residues. The CDR3 loop reads CASSPAGTSGRRGSYEQYF. The CDR3 nucleotides are TGTGCCAGCAGCCCGGCCGGGACTAGCGGGAGACGTGGATCCTACGAGCAGTACTTC. Using reference TRBV7-7 and TRBJ2-7 for the parts outside the CDR3, the full variable domain is GAGVSQSPRYKVTKRGQDVTLRCDPISSHATLYWYQQALGQGPEFLTYFNYEAQPDKSGLPSDRFSAERPEGSISTLTIQRTEQRDSAMYRCASSPAGTSGRRGSYEQYFGPGTRLTVT.

The V gene is TRBV4-3, the J gene TRBJ2-2, with 16 bases aligning to TRBD2. V shed 4 bases, J shed 6 bases, and the junction held 8 bases outside the gene matches. The CDR3 length is 18 residues. The germline CDR1 and CDR2 sequences are LGHNA and YSLEER. Here the CDR3 reads CASSPEGLAGGPSGELFF. The DNA of the CDR3 is TGCGCCAGCAGCCCCGAGGGACTAGCGGGAGGGCCGTCCGGGGAGCTGTTTTTT.

V usage is TRBV18 and J usage is TRBJ2-1; 7 bases are a match to TRBD1. The CDR3 consists of 14 residues. Germline CDR1 KGHSH, CDR2 LQKENI. After removal of 5 bases from V and 6 bases from J, the junction contained 7 bases not matched to a gene. The CDR3 here is CASSAGGVTNEQFF. CDR3 in DNA: TGTGCCAGCTCAGCAGGGGGAGTAACCAATGAGCAGTTCTTC.

This chain joins TRBV6-5 and TRBJ2-5; 7 nucleotides line up with TRBD2. The junction had 12 bases not matched to a gene; V was cut back by 6 bases and J by 5 bases. Looked up from germline, CDR1 is MNHEY and CDR2 is SVGAGI. The CDR3 is made up of 15 amino acids. The CDR3 here is CASRPSGTGGETQYF. In nucleotides, the CDR3 is TGTGCCAGCAGGCCAAGCGGGACGGGCGGGGAGACCCAGTACTTC.

The chain employs TRBV18 and TRBJ2-1; D is perhaps TRBD1 (6 bases). Trimming took 4 bases from V and 5 from J, leaving 6 bases between them. Germline V gives CDR1 KGHSH, CDR2 LQKENI. The CDR3 consists of 12 residues. The CDR3 sequence is CASSRDNNEQFF. The DNA for the CDR3 is TGTGCCAGCTCACGGGACAACAATGAGCAGTTCTTC.

The CDR3: CASSLGGKNTEAFF. In DNA form, the CDR3 reads TGTGCCAGCAGTTTGGGGGGAAAAAACACTGAAGCTTTCTTT. The chain employs TRBV28 and TRBJ1-1, with a weak D call TRBD1 (5 bases). Trimming removed 3 bases from V and 2 bases from J, with 10 bases in between. The V gene's germline CDR1 is MDHEN and CDR2 SYDVKM. This CDR3 region has 14 residues. The full variable domain, its missing parts supplied by reference TRBV28 and TRBJ1-1, is DVKVTQSSRYLVKRTGEKVFLECVQDMDHENMFWYRQDPGLGLRLIYFSYDVKMKEKGDIPEGYSVSREKKERFSLILESASTNQTSMYLCASSLGGKNTEAFFGQGTRLTVV.